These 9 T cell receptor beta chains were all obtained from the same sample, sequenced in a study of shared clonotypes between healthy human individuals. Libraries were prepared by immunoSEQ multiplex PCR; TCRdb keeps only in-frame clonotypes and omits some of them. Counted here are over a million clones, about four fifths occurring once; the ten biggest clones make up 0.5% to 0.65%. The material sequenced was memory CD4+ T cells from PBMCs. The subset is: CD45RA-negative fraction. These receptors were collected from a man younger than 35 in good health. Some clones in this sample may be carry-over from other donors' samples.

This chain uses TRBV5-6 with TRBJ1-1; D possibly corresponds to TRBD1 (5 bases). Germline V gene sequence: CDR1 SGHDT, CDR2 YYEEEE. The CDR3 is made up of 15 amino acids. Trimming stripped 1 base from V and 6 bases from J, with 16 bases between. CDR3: CASSLLGEGEAEAFF. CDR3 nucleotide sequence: TGTGCCAGCAGCTTGTTAGGGGAAGGGGAAGCTGAAGCTTTCTTT.

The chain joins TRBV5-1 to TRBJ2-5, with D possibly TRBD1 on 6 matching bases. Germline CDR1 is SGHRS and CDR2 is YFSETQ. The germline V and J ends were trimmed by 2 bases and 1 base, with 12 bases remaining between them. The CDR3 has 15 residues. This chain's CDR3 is CASSFQQGAQETQYF. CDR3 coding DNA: TGCGCCAGCAGCTTCCAACAGGGAGCCCAAGAGACCCAGTACTTC.

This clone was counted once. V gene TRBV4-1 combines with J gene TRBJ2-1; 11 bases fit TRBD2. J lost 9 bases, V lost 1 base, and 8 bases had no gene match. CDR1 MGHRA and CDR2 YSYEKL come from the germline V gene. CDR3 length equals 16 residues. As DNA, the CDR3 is TGCGCCAGCAGCCAAGCTCCACTAGCGGGGGCCGGTGAGCAGTTCTTC. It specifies CASSQAPLAGAGEQFF.

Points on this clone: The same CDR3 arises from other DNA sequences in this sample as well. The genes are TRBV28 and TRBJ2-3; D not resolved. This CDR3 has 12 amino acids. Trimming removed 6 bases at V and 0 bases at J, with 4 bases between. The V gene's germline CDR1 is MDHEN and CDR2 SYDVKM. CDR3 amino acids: CASRPSTDTQYF. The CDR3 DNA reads TGTGCCAGCAGACCAAGCACAGATACGCAGTATTTT.

In nucleotides, the CDR3 is TGTGCCGTGAGGACAGCGAGCTACGAGCAGTACTTC. Encoded protein: CAVRTASYEQYF. V gene TRBV7-2 combines with J gene TRBJ2-7; D is perhaps TRBD1 (6 bases). V was shortened by 11 bases and J by 3 bases, with 14 bases between the two germline ends. The length of the CDR3 is 12 residues. Germline loops: CDR1 SGHTA, CDR2 FQGNSA.

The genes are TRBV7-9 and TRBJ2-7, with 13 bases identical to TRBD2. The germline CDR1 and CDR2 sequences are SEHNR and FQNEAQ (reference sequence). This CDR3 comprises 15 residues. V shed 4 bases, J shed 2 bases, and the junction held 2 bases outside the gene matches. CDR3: CASSYGTSGAYEQYF. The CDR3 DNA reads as TGTGCCAGCAGCTACGGGACTAGCGGGGCCTACGAGCAGTACTTC.

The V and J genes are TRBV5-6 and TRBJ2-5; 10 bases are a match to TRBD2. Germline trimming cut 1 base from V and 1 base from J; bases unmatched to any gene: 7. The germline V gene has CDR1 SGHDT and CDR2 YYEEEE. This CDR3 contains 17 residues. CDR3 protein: CASSLNLAGAFQETQYF. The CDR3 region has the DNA TGTGCCAGCAGCTTGAATCTAGCGGGAGCCTTCCAAGAGACCCAGTACTTC.

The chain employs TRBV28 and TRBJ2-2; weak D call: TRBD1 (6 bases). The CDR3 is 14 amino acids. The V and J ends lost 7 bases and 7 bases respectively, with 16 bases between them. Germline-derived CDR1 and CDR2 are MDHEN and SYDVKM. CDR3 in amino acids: CASTLRQAIGELFF. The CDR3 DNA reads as TGTGCCAGCACCCTTCGACAGGCTATCGGGGAGCTGTTTTTT.

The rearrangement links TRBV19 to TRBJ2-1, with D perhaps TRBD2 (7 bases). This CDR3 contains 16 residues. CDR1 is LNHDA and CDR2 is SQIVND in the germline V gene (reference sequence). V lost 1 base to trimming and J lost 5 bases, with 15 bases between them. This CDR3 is CASSIVGAGANNEQFF. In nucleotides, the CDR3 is TGTGCCAGTAGTATAGTAGGGGCGGGGGCGAACAATGAGCAGTTCTTC.